There are many counts of the clone carrying this TCR beta chain. Alongside a J-beta primer mix, a sample-barcoded 5' primer served in a second PCR lasting about 7 to 11 cycles. TCRdb redid the calling of the 5' RACE reads with MiXCR, one entry per CDR3 protein. The table shows more than 500,000 distinct CDR3 sequences, with about 27% occurring only once. The sample is drawn from a study of blood T cells in healthy people across ages. The length of the CDR3 is 14 residues. Trimming pared 7 bases from V and 0 bases from J, leaving 11 bases between. Germline CDR1 and CDR2: MNHNY and SVGAGI (reference sequence). These data are also associated with another study on T cells of mothers and their children. That paper adds: Per child, 2.8 million or so TCR beta CDR3 reads were obtained, against over 9.5 million per mother. In both related and unrelated pairs, TCR recombination output is shaped similarly by thymic selection.

The chain has TRBV6-6 and TRBJ2-3, with unresolved D. The source is a boy between 2 and 10 years old in good health. Input material: blood. The chain's CDR3 is CASTPRYSTDTQYF. Here the CDR3 DNA reads TGTGCCAGCACCCCGAGGTATAGCACAGATACGCAGTATTTT.